The clone carrying this TCR beta chain came up a few times. Its antigen is unknown. This sample is drawn from a study of T cells after yellow fever vaccination. The J segment lost 5 bases and the V segment lost 5 bases, leaving 17 bases of the junction unmatched. The germline CDR1 and CDR2 sequences are SGHTA and FQGNSA. The CDR3 is made up of 17 amino acids. MiXCR was run by TCRdb on the 5' RACE reads, yielding one entry per CDR3 protein. The data hold 200,000 to 300,000 distinct CDR3 sequences, with about an eighth observed a single time. Findings of the study overall: Abundant bulk-population clonotypes could contaminate the FACS-sorted repertoires. The secondary response was weaker, and its peak arrived faster, on day 5 versus 15. In post-booster samples, most primary-vaccination clones reappeared (just under 97% CD4, 88% CD8). It was a small share of clonotypes that appeared in both CD4 and CD8 compartments.

This receptor was obtained from a man in his thirties or forties who received the YFV17D yellow fever vaccine. Source: CD4+ T cells sorted from PBMCs, taken 45 days after the yellow fever booster vaccination. The chain employs TRBV7-2 and TRBJ2-7; 8 nucleotides agree with TRBD2. Written as DNA, the CDR3 is TGTGCCAGCAGCCCACAGCCCAGCGGGAGTGGTCTGGACGAGCAGTACTTC. Its protein is CASSPQPSGSGLDEQYF.